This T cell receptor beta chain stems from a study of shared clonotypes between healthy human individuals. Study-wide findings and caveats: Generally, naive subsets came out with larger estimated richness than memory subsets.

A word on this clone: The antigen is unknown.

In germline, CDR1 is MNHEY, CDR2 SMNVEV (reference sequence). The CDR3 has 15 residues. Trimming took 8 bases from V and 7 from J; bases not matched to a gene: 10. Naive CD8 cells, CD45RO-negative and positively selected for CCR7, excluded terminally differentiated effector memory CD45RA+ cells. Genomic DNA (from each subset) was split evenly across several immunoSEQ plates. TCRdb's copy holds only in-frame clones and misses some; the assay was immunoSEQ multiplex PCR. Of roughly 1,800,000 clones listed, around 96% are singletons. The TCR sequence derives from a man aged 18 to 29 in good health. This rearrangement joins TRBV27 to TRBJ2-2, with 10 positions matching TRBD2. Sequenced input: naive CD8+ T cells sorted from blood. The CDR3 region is CASRKAGGPVGELFF. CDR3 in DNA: TGTGCCAGCCGGAAAGCGGGGGGGCCTGTCGGGGAGCTGTTTTTT.